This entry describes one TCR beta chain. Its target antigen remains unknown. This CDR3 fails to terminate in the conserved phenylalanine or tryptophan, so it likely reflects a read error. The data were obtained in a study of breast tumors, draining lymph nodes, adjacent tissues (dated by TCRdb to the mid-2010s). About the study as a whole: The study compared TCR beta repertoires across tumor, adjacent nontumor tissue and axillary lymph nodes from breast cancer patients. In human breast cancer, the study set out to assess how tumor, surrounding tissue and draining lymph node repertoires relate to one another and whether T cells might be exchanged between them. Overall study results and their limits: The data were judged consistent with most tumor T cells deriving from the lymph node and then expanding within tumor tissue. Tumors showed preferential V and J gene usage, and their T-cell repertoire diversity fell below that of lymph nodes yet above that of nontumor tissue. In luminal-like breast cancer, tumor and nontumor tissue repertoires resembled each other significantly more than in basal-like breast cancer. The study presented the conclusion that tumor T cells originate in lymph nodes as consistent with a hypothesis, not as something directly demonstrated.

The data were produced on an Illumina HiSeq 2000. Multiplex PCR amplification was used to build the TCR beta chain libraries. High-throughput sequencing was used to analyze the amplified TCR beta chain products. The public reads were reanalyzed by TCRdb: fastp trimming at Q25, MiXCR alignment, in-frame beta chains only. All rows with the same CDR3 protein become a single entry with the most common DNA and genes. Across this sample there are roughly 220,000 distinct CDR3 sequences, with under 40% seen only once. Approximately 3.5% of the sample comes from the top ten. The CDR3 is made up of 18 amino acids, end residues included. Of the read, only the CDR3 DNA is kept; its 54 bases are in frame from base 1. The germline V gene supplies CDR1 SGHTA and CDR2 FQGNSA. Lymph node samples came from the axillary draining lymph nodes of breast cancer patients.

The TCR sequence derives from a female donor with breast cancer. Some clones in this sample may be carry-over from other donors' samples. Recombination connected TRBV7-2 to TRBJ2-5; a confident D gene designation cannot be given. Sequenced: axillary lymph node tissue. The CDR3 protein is CASSQKMWDSSGEETQYL. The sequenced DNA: TGCGCCAGCAGCCAGAAGATGTGGGATAGTTCGGGCGAAGAGACCCAGTACCTC.